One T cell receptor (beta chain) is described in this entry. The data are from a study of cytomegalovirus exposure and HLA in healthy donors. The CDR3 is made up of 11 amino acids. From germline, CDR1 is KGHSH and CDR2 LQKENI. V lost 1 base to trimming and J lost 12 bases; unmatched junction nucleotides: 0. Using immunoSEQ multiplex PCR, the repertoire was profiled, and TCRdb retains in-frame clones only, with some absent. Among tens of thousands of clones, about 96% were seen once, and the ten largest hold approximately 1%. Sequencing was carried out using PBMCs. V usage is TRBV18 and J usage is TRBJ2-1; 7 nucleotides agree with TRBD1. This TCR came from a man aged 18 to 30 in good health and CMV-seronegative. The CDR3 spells CASSPRDRQFF. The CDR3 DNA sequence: TGTGCCAGCTCACCACGGGACAGGCAGTTCTTC.